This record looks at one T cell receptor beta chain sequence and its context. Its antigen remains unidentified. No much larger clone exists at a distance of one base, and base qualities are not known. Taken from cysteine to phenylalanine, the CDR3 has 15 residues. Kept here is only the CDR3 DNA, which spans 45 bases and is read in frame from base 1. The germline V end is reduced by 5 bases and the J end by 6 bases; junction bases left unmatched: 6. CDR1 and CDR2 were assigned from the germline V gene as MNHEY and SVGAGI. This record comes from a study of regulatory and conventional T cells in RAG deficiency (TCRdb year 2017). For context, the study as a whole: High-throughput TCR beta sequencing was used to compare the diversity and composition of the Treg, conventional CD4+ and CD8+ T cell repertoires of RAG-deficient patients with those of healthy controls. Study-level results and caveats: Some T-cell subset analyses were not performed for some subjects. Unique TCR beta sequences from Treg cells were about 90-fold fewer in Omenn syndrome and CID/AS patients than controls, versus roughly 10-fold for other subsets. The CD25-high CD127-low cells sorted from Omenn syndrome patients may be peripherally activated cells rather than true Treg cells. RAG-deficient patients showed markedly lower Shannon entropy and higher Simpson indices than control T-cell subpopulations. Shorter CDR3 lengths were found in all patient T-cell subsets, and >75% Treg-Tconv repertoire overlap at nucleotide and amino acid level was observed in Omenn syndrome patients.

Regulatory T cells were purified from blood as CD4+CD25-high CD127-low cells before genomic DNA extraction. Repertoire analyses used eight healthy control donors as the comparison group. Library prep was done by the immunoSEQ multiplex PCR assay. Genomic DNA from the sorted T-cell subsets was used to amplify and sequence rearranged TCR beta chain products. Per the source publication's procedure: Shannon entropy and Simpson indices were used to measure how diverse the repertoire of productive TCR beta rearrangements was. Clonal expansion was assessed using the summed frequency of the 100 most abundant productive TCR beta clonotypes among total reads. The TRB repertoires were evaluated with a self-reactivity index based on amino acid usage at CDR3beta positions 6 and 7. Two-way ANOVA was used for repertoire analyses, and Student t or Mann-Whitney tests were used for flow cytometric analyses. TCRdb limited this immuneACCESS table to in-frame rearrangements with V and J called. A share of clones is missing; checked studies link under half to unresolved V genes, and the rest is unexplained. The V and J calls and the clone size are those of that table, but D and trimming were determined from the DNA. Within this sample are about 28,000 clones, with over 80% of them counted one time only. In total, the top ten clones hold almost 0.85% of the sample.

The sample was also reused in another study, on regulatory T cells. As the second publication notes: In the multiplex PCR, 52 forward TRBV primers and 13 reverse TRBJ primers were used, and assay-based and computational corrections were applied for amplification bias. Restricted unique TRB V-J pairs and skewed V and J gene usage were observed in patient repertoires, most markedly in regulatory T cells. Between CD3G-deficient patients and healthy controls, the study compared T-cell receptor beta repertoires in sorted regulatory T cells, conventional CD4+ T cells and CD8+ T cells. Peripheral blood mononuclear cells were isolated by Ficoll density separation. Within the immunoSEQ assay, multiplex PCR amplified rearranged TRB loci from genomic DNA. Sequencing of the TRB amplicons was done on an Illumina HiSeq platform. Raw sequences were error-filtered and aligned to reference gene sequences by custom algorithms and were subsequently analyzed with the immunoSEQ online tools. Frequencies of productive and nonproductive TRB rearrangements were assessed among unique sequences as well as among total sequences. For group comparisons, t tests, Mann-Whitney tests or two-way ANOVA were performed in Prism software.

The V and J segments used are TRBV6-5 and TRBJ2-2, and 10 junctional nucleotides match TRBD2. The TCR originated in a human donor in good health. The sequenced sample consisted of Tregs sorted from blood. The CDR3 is CASSRGLARSGELFF. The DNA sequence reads TGTGCCAGCAGTAGGGGACTAGCGCGATCCGGGGAGCTGTTTTTT.